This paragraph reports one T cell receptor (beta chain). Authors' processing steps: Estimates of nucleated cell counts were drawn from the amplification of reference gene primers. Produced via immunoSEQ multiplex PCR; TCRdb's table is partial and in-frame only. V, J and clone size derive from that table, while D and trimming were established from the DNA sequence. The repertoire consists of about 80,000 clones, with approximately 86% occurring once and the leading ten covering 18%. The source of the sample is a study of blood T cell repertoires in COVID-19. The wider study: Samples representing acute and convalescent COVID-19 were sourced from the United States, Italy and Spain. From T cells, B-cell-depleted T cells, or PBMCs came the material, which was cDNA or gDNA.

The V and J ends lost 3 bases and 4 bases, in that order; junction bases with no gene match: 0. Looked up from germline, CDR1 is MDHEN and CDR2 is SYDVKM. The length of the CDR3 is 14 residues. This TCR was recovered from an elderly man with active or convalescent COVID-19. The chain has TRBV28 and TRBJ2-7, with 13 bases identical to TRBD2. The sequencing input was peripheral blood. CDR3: CASSLGLAGYEQYV. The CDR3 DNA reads TGTGCCAGCAGTTTGGGACTAGCGGGGTACGAGCAGTACGTC.